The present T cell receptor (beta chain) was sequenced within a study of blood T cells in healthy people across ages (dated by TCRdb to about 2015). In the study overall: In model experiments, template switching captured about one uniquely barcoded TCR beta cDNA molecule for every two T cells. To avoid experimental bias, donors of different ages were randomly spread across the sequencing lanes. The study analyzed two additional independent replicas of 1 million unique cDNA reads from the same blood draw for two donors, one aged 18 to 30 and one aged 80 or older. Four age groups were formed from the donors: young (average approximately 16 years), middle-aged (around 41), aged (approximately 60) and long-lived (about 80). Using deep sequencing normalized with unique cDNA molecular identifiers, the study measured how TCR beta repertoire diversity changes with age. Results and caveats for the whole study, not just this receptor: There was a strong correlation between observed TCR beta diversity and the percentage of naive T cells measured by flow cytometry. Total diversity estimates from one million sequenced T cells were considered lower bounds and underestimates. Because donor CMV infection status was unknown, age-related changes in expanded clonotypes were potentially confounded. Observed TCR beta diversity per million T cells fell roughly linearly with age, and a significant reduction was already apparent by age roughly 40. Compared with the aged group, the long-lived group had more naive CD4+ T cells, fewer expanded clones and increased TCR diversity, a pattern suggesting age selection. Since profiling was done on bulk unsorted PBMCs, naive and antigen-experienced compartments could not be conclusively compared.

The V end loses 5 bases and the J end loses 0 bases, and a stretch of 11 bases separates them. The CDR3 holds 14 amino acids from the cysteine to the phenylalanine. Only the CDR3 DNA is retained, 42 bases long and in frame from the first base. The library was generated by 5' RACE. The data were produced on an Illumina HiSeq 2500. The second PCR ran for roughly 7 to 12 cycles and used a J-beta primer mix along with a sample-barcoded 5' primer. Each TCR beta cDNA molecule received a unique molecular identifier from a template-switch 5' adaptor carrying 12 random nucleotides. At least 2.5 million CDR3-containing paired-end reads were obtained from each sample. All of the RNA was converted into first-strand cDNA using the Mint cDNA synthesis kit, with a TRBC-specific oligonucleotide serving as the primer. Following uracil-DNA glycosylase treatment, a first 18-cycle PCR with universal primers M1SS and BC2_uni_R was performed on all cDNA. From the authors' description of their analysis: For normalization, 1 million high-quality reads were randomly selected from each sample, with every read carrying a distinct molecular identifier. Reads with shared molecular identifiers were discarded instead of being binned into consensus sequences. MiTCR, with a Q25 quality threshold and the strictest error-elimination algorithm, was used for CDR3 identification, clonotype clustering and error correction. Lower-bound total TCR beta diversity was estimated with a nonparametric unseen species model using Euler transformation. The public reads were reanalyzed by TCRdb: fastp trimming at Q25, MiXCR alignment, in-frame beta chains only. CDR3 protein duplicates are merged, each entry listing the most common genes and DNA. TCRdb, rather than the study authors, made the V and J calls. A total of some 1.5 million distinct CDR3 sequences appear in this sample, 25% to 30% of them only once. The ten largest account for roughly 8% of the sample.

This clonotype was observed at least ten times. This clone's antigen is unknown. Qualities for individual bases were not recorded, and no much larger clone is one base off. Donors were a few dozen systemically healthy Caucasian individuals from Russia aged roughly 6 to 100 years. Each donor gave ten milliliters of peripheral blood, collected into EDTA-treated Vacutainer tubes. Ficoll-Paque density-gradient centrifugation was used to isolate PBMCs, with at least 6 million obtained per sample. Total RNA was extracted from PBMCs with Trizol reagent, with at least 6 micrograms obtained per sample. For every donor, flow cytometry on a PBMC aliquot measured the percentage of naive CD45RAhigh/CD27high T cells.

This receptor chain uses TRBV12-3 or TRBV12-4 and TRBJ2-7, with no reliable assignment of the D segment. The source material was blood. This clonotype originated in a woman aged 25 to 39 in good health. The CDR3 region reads CASSPRTISYEQYF. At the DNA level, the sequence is TGTGCCAGCAGTCCCAGGACGATCTCCTACGAGCAGTACTTC.